Detailed here is one T cell receptor (beta chain). Its target is unknown. In germline, CDR1 is SGHRS, CDR2 YFSETQ. The ends were cut back, 9 bases at V and 5 bases at J, with 12 bases in the middle. CDR3 length equals 12 residues. This record comes from a study of long-term antiretroviral therapy in people with HIV. General study findings and limits: Neither ART adherence, viral resistance nor therapy changes were documented. HIV repertoires spanned tighter CDR3 length ranges than controls did.

Every single participant having HIV got treatment inside the United States. The libraries were made with immunoSEQ v3.0 at survey level. What sequencing targeted per sample was about 35,000-55,000 T-cell genomes. Generated by immunoSEQ multiplex PCR, the TCRdb table keeps only in-frame clones and is missing some. The data show roughly 20,000 clones, more than 70% seen once. This chain uses TRBV5-1 with TRBJ2-1, with D hard to call. This sequence originates from a young man with HIV. This material consisted of unsorted PBMCs, taken 0.5 years before starting antiretroviral therapy. In DNA, the CDR3 is TGCGCCACCTCCTCTGGGAACAATGAGCAGTTCTTC. This encodes CATSSGNNEQFF.